The subject of this entry is one TCR beta chain. These data come from a study of blood T cell repertoires in COVID-19. Turning to the study itself: Donors in the United States, Italy and Spain gave samples during acute or convalescent COVID-19. T cells, B-cell-depleted T cells, or PBMCs supplied cDNA or gDNA.

Authors' analysis steps: Amplification of reference gene primers provided the estimated nucleated cell counts. Data came from immunoSEQ multiplex PCR; TCRdb stores just in-frame clones and leaves some out. V, J and clone size reflect that table, while D and trimming were determined from the DNA. Of 120,000 or so clones listed, 78% are singletons. The CDR3 consists of 16 residues. The V end was cut by 2 bases, the J end by 5 bases, with 13 bases between. CDR1 is KGHSH, CDR2 LQKENI, per germline. Sequencing used peripheral blood. The V gene is TRBV18, the J gene TRBJ1-6; perhaps TRBD1 as D (5 bases). This receptor was identified in a man aged 65 to 85 with acute or convalescent COVID-19. Written as DNA, the CDR3 is TGTGCCAGCTCACCAAGTAGCGGGGCCGATAATTCACCCCTCCACTTT. This encodes CASSPSSGADNSPLHF.